This TCR beta chain is from a study of T cell responses to AZD1222 COVID-19 vaccine. Broader study findings: Clonal diversity was possibly underestimated, and the donors were mostly white British, with more females. Regions left unmutated in variants are reportedly the target of nearly half of spike-specific TCRs. Repertoires were collected only later (after the peak T cell response had occurred).

This table comes from immunoSEQ multiplex PCR, and its TCRdb copy is limited to in-frame clones, with some not included. The repertoire holds about 150,000 clones, with 90% as singletons. A word on this clone: Its specificity is unknown.

Germline V gene sequence: CDR1 MNHEY, CDR2 SVGAGI. The V segment lost 8 bases and the J segment 1 base; nucleotides outside the gene matches: 3. There are 13 residues in the CDR3. Second doses at about 4 or about 12 weeks were pooled. This receptor was taken from an adult who received the AZD1222 COVID-19 vaccine. The source was peripheral blood, collected 28 days after the second AZD1222 dose. The chain is built from TRBV6-5 and TRBJ2-5; 8 bases fit TRBD2. CDR3 residues: CASGGTSQETQYF. The CDR3 region has the DNA TGTGCCAGCGGCGGGACTAGCCAAGAGACCCAGTACTTC.